This T cell receptor (beta chain) was retrieved from a study of T cells in Graves' hyperthyroidism and ophthalmopathy. Study outcomes and limitations: Peripheral blood also featured most of the thyroid clonotypes expanded above 0.001. The authors' 13 V-J model separated ophthalmopathy from stable hyperthyroidism.

In its sample, this clonotype was seen a few times. Its antigen is not known. TCR beta CDR3 sequences were amplified from RNA transcripts. Carried out on the TCR CDR3, a first-round RT-PCR used the HTBI primer set. TCRdb re-derived calls from the multiplex PCR reads in MiXCR, one entry per CDR3 protein. The sample records over 650,000 distinct CDR3 sequences, nearly 45% being singletons. This CDR3 has 14 residues. CDR1 is SGHRS and CDR2 is YFSETQ in the germline V gene. Trimming at V came to 4 bases and at J to 4 bases, leaving 6 bases not matched to a gene. In making diagnoses, clinical symptoms, serum thyroxine and TRAb, thyroid ultrasound and orbital computed tomography were all used.

The origin of this receptor is an adult man with Graves' disease, either hyperthyroidism or ophthalmopathy (not recorded which). The sequenced sample was peripheral blood or thyroid tissue (not recorded which). The chain uses TRBV5-1 and TRBJ1-1; 8 bases are shared with TRBD1. This CDR3 is CASSAGTGGTEAFF. CDR3 bases: TGCGCCAGCAGCGCAGGGACAGGCGGCACTGAAGCTTTCTTT.